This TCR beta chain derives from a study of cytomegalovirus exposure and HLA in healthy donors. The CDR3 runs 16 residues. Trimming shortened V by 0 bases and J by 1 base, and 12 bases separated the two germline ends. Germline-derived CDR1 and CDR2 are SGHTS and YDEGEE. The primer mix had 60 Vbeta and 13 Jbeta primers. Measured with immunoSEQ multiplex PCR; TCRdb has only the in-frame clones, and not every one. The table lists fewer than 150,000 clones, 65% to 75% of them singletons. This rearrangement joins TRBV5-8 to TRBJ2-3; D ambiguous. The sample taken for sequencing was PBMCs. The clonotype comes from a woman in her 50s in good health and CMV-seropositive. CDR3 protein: CASSLAVSLGTDTQYF. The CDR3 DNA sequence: TGTGCCAGCAGCTTGGCCGTTAGCCTCGGCACAGATACGCAGTATTTT.